This TCR beta chain was recorded in a study of T cell responses to AZD1222 COVID-19 vaccine. The protocol was immunoSEQ multiplex PCR, while the TCRdb copy is restricted to in-frame clones and leaves out a portion. Counted here are roughly 140,000 clones, more than 70% occurring once; the ten biggest clones make up roughly 3.5%. Concerning this clone itself: Its antigen is as yet unknown.

Study findings and constraints: Reportedly, nearly half of unique spike TCRs recognized epitopes outside B.1.351/B.1.1.7 mutations.

CDR3 size: 16 residues. The V and J ends lost 5 bases and 2 bases, in that order; junction bases with no gene match: 9. Germline V lookup: CDR1 SEHNR, CDR2 FQNEAQ (reference sequence). The receptor was derived from an adult in good health. This sequence joins TRBV7-9 and TRBJ1-5, with 7 bases that match TRBD1. The sample in question was peripheral blood, obtained on day 0 of MenACWY control vaccination. This CDR3 reads CASSQTTGSGNQPQHF. The CDR3 region has the DNA TGTGCCAGCAGCCAAACGACAGGGTCTGGCAATCAGCCCCAGCATTTT.